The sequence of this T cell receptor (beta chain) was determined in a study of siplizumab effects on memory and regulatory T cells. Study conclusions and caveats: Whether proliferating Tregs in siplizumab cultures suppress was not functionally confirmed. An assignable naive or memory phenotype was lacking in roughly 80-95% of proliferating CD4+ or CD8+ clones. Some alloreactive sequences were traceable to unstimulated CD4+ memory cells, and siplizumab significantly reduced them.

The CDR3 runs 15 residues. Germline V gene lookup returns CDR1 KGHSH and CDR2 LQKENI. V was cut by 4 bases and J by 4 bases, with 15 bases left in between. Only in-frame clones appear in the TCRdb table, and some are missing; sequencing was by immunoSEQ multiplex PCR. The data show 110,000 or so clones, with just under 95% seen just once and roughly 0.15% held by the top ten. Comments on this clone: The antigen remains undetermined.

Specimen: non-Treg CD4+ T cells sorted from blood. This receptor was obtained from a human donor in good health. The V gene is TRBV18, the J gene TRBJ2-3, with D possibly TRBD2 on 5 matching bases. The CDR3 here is CASSLGREGSDTQYF. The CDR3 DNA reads TGTGCCAGCTCACTGGGCCGTGAGGGCTCAGATACGCAGTATTTT.